Below are 27 T cell receptor beta chains sequenced from a single sample in a study of blood T cell repertoires in COVID-19. Clones were sequenced by immunoSEQ multiplex PCR, and TCRdb holds only the in-frame ones, with some missing. The table has over 100,000 clones, more than 70% seen once. Sequencing input: peripheral blood. The receptors were gathered from a man aged 50-59 years with acute or convalescent COVID-19.

The rearrangement joins TRBV28 to TRBJ2-1; the match to TRBD1 covers 7 bases. V trimming: 4 bases; J trimming: 14 bases; junction bases outside the gene matches: 8. There are 12 residues in the CDR3. Germline CDR1 reads MDHEN; CDR2 reads SYDVKM. This chain's CDR3 is CASSYDDREKFF. CDR3 DNA: TGTGCCAGCAGTTATGATGACAGGGAGAAGTTCTTC.

This clone has a handful of counts. The CDR3 is CASRDRVREKLFF. Written as DNA, the CDR3 is TGTGCCAGCCGGGACAGGGTCCGTGAAAAACTGTTTTTT. V and J are TRBV28 and TRBJ1-4, with TRBD1 matching over 9 bases. With 8 bases clipped from V and 7 bases from J, the junction kept 5 bases outside the gene matches. This CDR3 region has 13 residues. CDR1 MDHEN and CDR2 SYDVKM come from the germline V gene.

J is TRBJ1-6 and V is TRBV11-2; D possibly corresponds to TRBD1 (5 bases). Germline assignment: CDR1 SGHAT and CDR2 FQNNGV. The CDR3 covers 14 residues. Trimming pared 1 base from V and 9 bases from J, leaving 10 bases between. The CDR3 DNA is TGTGCCAGCAGCTTAGTAGGGGTAGGTTCACCCCTCCACTTT. The encoded protein is CASSLVGVGSPLHF.

This clone was detected only once. The chain employs TRBV28 and TRBJ2-7; the match to TRBD1 covers 7 bases. This CDR3 has 15 amino acids. From germline, CDR1 is MDHEN and CDR2 SYDVKM. V lost 5 bases to trimming and J lost 4 bases; unmatched junction nucleotides: 11. CDR3 region: CASSPNDGTVYEQYF. The CDR3, as DNA: TGTGCCAGCAGTCCTAATGATGGGACAGTTTACGAGCAGTACTTC.

This chain links TRBV12-3 or TRBV12-4 with TRBJ2-7, with a possible D match to TRBD2 (5 bases). CDR3 size: 13 residues. Trimming left V 3 bases short and J 7 bases short, with 13 bases between. CDR3 DNA: TGTGCCAGCAGTTTTGAGGGAACTGGGGAGCAGTACTTC. Protein: CASSFEGTGEQYF.

The rearrangement uses TRBV7-2 and TRBJ1-2; D is uncertain. Germline lookup yields CDR1 SGHTA and CDR2 FQGNSA. The CDR3 is made up of 15 amino acids. The V and J ends lost 0 bases and 1 base respectively, with 9 bases between them. CDR3 sequence (DNA): TGTGCCAGCAGCTTAGCCCCGGGGAATAACTATGGCTACACCTTC. Translating it yields CASSLAPGNNYGYTF.

This rearrangement joins TRBV2 to TRBJ1-2, with no clear D. The germline V gene encodes CDR1 SNHLY and CDR2 FYNNEI. V dropped 3 bases and J dropped 1 base, with 9 bases sitting between them. CDR3 length equals 14 residues. CDR3 DNA: TGTGCCAGCAGTGAGGGAGGATTTAACTATGGCTACACCTTC. Translating gives CASSEGGFNYGYTF.

The chain recombines TRBV12-3 or TRBV12-4 with TRBJ1-2, with D tentatively TRBD1 (5 bases). This CDR3 contains 13 residues. Trimming pared 3 bases from V and 7 bases from J, leaving 12 bases between. In DNA, the CDR3 is TGTGCCAGCAGTTTTAGAGGGGAGGGTGGCTACACCTTC. Its protein product is CASSFRGEGGYTF.

The chain combines TRBV9 with TRBJ2-1; TRBD1 is a possible D gene (6 bases). The CDR3 covers 15 residues. V was clipped by 0 bases and J by 0 bases, with 7 bases between them. In germline, CDR1 is SGDLS, CDR2 YYNGEE. The DNA for the CDR3 is TGTGCCAGCAGCGTAGAAGGGGGCTCCTACAATGAGCAGTTCTTC. Protein product: CASSVEGGSYNEQFF.

This chain links TRBV6-5 with TRBJ2-1; D might be TRBD2 (6 bases). The V end was cut by 7 bases, the J end by 4 bases, with 14 bases between. Germline loops: CDR1 MNHEY, CDR2 SVGAGI. This CDR3 is 14 amino acids long. CDR3 bases: TGTGCCAGCACCGGGGGAATAGCGTACAATGAGCAGTTCTTC. It encodes CASTGGIAYNEQFF.

The chain recombines TRBV7-2 with TRBJ2-2; 12 bases are a match to TRBD2. Per germline, CDR1 SGHTA and CDR2 FQGNSA. V shed 8 bases, J shed 8 bases, and the junction held 12 bases outside the gene matches. The CDR3 runs to 16 residues. CDR3 sequence reads: CASRQGLAGGRGELFF. The CDR3 region has the DNA TGTGCCAGCCGCCAAGGGCTAGCGGGAGGGAGGGGGGAGCTGTTTTTT.

The V gene is TRBV5-1, the J gene TRBJ2-7, with 12 positions matching TRBD2. The CDR3 extends over 15 amino acids. The germline V gene encodes CDR1 SGHRS and CDR2 YFSETQ. Trimming cost V 4 bases and J 4 bases; bases outside gene matches: 6. The CDR3 DNA reads as TGCGCCAGCAGCCCTACCGGACTAGCGGGGTACGAGCAGTACTTC. This codes for CASSPTGLAGYEQYF.

This clone was seen only once. The rearrangement links TRBV7-9 to TRBJ1-1, with 8 bases fitting TRBD1. CDR1 is SEHNR and CDR2 is FQNEAQ in the germline V gene (reference sequence). V gave up 1 base and J gave up 1 base; unmatched junction bases: 11. The CDR3 totals 18 residues. As DNA, the CDR3 is TGTGCCAGCAGCTTAGGATATTTCCGGGACAGGAAGAACACTGAAGCTTTCTTT. This codes for CASSLGYFRDRKNTEAFF.

J is TRBJ1-1 and V is TRBV5-8, with a weak D call TRBD1 (5 bases). The CDR3 consists of 16 residues. Germline loops: CDR1 SGHTS, CDR2 YDEGEE. Trimming took 4 bases from V and 1 from J, leaving 17 bases between them. CDR3: CASSPMGRGRNTEAFF. The CDR3 DNA is TGTGCCAGCAGCCCCATGGGTAGGGGCCGGAACACTGAAGCTTTCTTT.

The gene calls are TRBV9 and TRBJ2-3; 12 nucleotides align to TRBD2. Germline values: CDR1 SGDLS, CDR2 YYNGEE. Germline trimming cut 4 bases from V and 0 bases from J; bases unmatched to any gene: 3. There are 16 residues in the CDR3. CDR3 sequence (DNA): TGTGCCAGCAGCTTAGGGACTAGCGGGAGCACAGATACGCAGTATTTT. Protein sequence: CASSLGTSGSTDTQYF.

The chain recombines TRBV9 with TRBJ1-1; 7 positions agree with TRBD1. The CDR3 loop spans 16 amino acids. CDR1 is SGDLS, CDR2 YYNGEE, per germline. The V and J ends lost 1 base and 6 bases, in that order; junction bases with no gene match: 12. The CDR3 sequence is CASSVTDRVVFSEAFF. DNA for the CDR3: TGTGCCAGCAGCGTAACTGACAGGGTCGTCTTCTCTGAAGCTTTCTTT.

V gene TRBV5-1 combines with J gene TRBJ2-3; D is possibly TRBD1 (6 bases). Germline CDR1 and CDR2: SGHRS and YFSETQ. V was shortened by 1 base and J by 1 base, with 10 bases between the two germline ends. The CDR3 totals 15 residues. CDR3 region: CASSLRDRRTDTQYF. The CDR3 coding sequence is TGCGCCAGCAGCTTGCGTGACAGGCGCACAGATACGCAGTATTTT.

J is TRBJ1-4 and V is TRBV28; maybe TRBD1 (5 bases). This CDR3 is built from 15 residues. Germline V gene sequence: CDR1 MDHEN, CDR2 SYDVKM. Trimming stripped 4 bases from V and 3 bases from J, with 12 bases between. CDR3 residues: CASSSRGAPNEKLFF. CDR3 nucleotide sequence: TGTGCCAGCAGTTCTCGTGGGGCGCCTAATGAAAAACTGTTTTTT.

The chain carries TRBV4-1 and TRBJ1-6, with 10 bases identical to TRBD1. The CDR3 loop spans 16 amino acids. Trimming removed 4 bases from V and 10 bases from J; junction bases left unmatched: 10. The germline CDR1 and CDR2 sequences are MGHRA and YSYEKL. CDR3 in amino acids: CASSRDRGGLGSPLHF. The CDR3 bases are TGCGCCAGCAGCCGGGACAGGGGAGGATTAGGGTCACCCCTCCACTTT.

J is TRBJ1-2 and V is TRBV25-1; D remains ambiguous. The V and J ends lost 5 bases and 2 bases respectively, with 9 bases between them. The germline gives CDR1 MGHDK, CDR2 SYGVNS. CDR3 length equals 13 residues. The CDR3 DNA sequence: TGTGCCAGCAGTCAACACGGGAACTATGGCTACACCTTC. This encodes CASSQHGNYGYTF.

V gene TRBV5-6 combines with J gene TRBJ1-1, with 7 bases identical to TRBD1. This CDR3 has 13 residues. The germline V gene has CDR1 SGHDT and CDR2 YYEEEE. Germline trimming cut 4 bases from V and 1 base from J; bases unmatched to any gene: 1. The CDR3 reads CASSPGGNTEAFF. The DNA of the CDR3 is TGTGCCAGCAGCCCAGGGGGGAACACTGAAGCTTTCTTT.

The rearrangement uses TRBV12-3 or TRBV12-4 and TRBJ1-1, with 7 bases aligning to TRBD1. V lost 6 bases to trimming and J lost 5 bases; unmatched junction nucleotides: 6. CDR3 length: 13 amino acids. The CDR3: CASSPTGWTEAFF. The CDR3 DNA is TGTGCCAGCAGCCCGACAGGGTGGACTGAAGCTTTCTTT.

The chain carries TRBV3-1 (or the pseudogene TRBV3-2) and TRBJ2-3; D is uncertain. Germline CDR1 is LGHDT and CDR2 is YNNKEL (reference sequence). The CDR3 loop spans 15 amino acids. V lost 1 base to trimming and J lost 0 bases, with 8 bases between them. The DNA of the CDR3 is TGTGCCAGCAGCCAAGGCTATTATAGCACAGATACGCAGTATTTT. Translated: CASSQGYYSTDTQYF.

V is TRBV18 and J is TRBJ2-3; the D gene is possibly TRBD2 (6 bases). The germline V gene has CDR1 KGHSH and CDR2 LQKENI. This CDR3 is 16 amino acids long. Trimming shortened V by 3 bases and J by 1 base, and 14 bases separated the two germline ends. The CDR3 loop reads CASSPSPPGGTDTQYF. The CDR3 DNA follows: TGTGCCAGCTCACCCTCCCCCCCGGGAGGCACAGATACGCAGTATTTT.

This chain joins TRBV30 and TRBJ1-2, with TRBD1 identical over 9 bases. CDR3 length equals 13 residues. Trimming took 0 bases from V and 5 from J; bases not matched to a gene: 1. Per the germline V gene, CDR1 is GTSNPN and CDR2 is SVGIG (reference sequence). The CDR3 region is CAWSVDRGYGYTF. The CDR3 region has the DNA TGTGCCTGGAGTGTTGACAGGGGGTATGGCTACACCTTC.

The rearrangement uses TRBV28 and TRBJ1-5; possibly TRBD1 for D (6 bases). This CDR3 region has 14 residues. Germline values: CDR1 MDHEN, CDR2 SYDVKM. V lost 6 bases and J lost 5, with 14 bases in between. CDR3 nucleotide sequence: TGTGCCAGCAGGACCCCACAGGGTCATCAGCCCCAGCATTTT. Amino acid sequence: CASRTPQGHQPQHF.

This clone has more than one count but fewer than ten. Other DNA sequences from this sample encode an identical CDR3 as well. The chain has TRBV5-4 and TRBJ2-3, with a tentative D call TRBD2 (6 bases). CDR3 length: 14 amino acids. V lost 3 bases and J lost 1, with 9 bases in between. In germline, CDR1 is SGHNT, CDR2 YYREEE (reference sequence). CDR3 amino acids: CASSSPGGTDTQYF. The CDR3 bases are TGTGCCAGCAGCTCCCCGGGAGGCACAGATACGCAGTATTTT.